A selection of T cell receptor beta chains follows, all from one sample in a study of blood T cell repertoires in COVID-19. This table comes from immunoSEQ multiplex PCR, and its TCRdb copy is limited to in-frame clones, with some not included. The sample carries 60,000 or so clones, about nine tenths recorded once. Sample: peripheral blood. The receptor source for this set is a human donor with active COVID-19. The donor label of this sample is uncertain. Both conserved end residues are part of each CDR3. The D gene is left open where the match is weak. A clone size is listed for some rows: how often the clone was seen (once, few, many), or a class if it is expanded.

>-|TRBJ2-1|TRBV7-3|TRBD2
CASSYGTSGLYNEQFF
TGTGCCAGCAGCTACGGGACTAGCGGATTGTACAATGAGCAGTTCTTC
>-|TRBJ1-1|TRBV6-2/TRBV6-3|TRBD1
CASSSWTGESTEAFF
TGTGCCAGCAGTTCCTGGACAGGGGAGAGCACTGAAGCTTTCTTT
>-|TRBJ2-1|TRBV7-6|-
CASSLRSGEFSYNEQFF
TGTGCCAGCAGCTTAAGGAGCGGCGAATTCTCCTACAATGAGCAGTTCTTC
>-|TRBJ2-7|TRBV18|-
CASSPNYYEQYF
TGTGCCAGCTCACCAAACTACTACGAGCAGTACTTC
>-|TRBJ1-5|TRBV19|TRBD1
CASVTGVGQPQHF
TGTGCCAGCGTGACAGGGGTCGGTCAGCCCCAGCATTTT
>-|TRBJ1-5|TRBV19|TRBD1
CASRETGSGQPQHF
TGTGCCAGTAGAGAGACAGGGAGCGGTCAGCCCCAGCATTTT
>-|TRBJ2-7|TRBV28|TRBD1
CASSDRTGEYEQYF
TGTGCCAGCAGTGACCGGACAGGGGAGTACGAGCAGTACTTC
>-|TRBJ2-5|TRBV28|TRBD1
CASSQPRQGRETQYF
TGTGCCAGCAGTCAACCTCGACAGGGAAGAGAGACCCAGTACTTC
>-|TRBJ2-3|TRBV5-1|TRBD2
CASSWGEGPDTQYF
TGCGCCAGCAGCTGGGGGGAGGGCCCAGATACGCAGTATTTT
>few|TRBJ2-2|TRBV29-1|-
CSVDRGGTGELFF
TGCAGCGTTGATAGGGGTGGCACCGGGGAGCTGTTTTTT
>-|TRBJ2-1|TRBV29-1|-
CSVENGGNEQFF
TGCAGCGTTGAAAACGGGGGCAATGAGCAGTTCTTC
>-|TRBJ2-3|TRBV2|TRBD1
CASSPRDRGTDTQYF
TGTGCCAGCAGTCCCCGGGACAGGGGGACAGATACGCAGTATTTT
>-|TRBJ2-1|TRBV9|-
CASSVGGYSYNEQFF
TGTGCCAGCAGCGTAGGAGGCTACTCCTACAATGAGCAGTTCTTC
>-|TRBJ1-1|TRBV7-6|-
CASSRPTELNTEAFF
TGTGCCAGCAGCCGCCCGACAGAGTTGAACACTGAAGCTTTCTTT
>-|TRBJ2-6|TRBV2|-
CASSEARRRGAGANVLTF
TGTGCCAGCAGTGAAGCACGTCGGAGGGGCGCTGGGGCCAACGTCCTGACTTTC
>-|TRBJ2-5|TRBV9|TRBD1
CASSVATDRQGAHLSTQYF
TGTGCCAGCAGCGTAGCTACGGATCGACAGGGGGCGCATCTATCGACCCAGTACTTC
>once|TRBJ2-2|TRBV29-1|TRBD1
CSVEGDRGIGELFF
TGCAGCGTTGAAGGTGACAGGGGTATCGGGGAGCTGTTTTTT
>-|TRBJ1-6|TRBV6-4|TRBD1
CASSPRTGGDSPLHF
TGTGCCAGCAGTCCCCGGACAGGGGGCGACTCACCCCTCCACTTT
>-|TRBJ2-3|TRBV7-2|-
CASSLQGTRNTQYF
TGTGCCAGCAGCTTACAAGGTACGCGGAATACGCAGTATTTT
>-|TRBJ2-3|TRBV6-5|-
CASTWGQGSDTQYF
TGTGCCAGTACTTGGGGGCAGGGTTCAGATACGCAGTATTTT
>-|TRBJ1-1|TRBV19|TRBD1
CASTRPGQGATEAFF
TGTGCCAGCACTCGGCCGGGACAGGGGGCTACTGAAGCTTTCTTT
>-|TRBJ1-1|TRBV18|TRBD1
CASSPGRDSTEAFF
TGTGCCAGCTCACCCGGCAGGGACAGTACTGAAGCTTTCTTT
>-|TRBJ2-1|TRBV9|TRBD2
CASSVVLAGGSEQFF
TGTGCCAGCAGCGTAGTACTAGCGGGGGGGAGTGAGCAGTTCTTC
>-|TRBJ2-1|TRBV25-1|TRBD1
CASTSGQGLDEQFF
TGTGCCAGCACTTCGGGACAGGGATTAGACGAGCAGTTCTTC
>-|TRBJ2-1|TRBV4-1|-
CASSQGIALEQFF
TGCGCCAGCAGCCAAGGCATAGCATTGGAGCAGTTCTTC
>-|TRBJ1-5|TRBV19|TRBD1
CASQEGGWQPQHF
TGTGCCAGTCAAGAAGGGGGCTGGCAGCCCCAGCATTTT
>-|TRBJ2-7|TRBV2|-
CASSDTGPAYEQYF
TGTGCCAGCAGTGATACAGGGCCAGCCTACGAGCAGTACTTC
>-|TRBJ2-1|TRBV28|TRBD2
CASSLFSGSQGEQFF
TGTGCCAGCAGTTTATTTAGCGGGAGTCAAGGTGAGCAGTTCTTC
>-|TRBJ1-5|TRBV12-3/TRBV12-4|-
CASSPVGGQPQHF
TGTGCCAGCAGCCCCGTGGGAGGTCAGCCCCAGCATTTT
>-|TRBJ2-1|TRBV6-6|-
CASSYPRRGGYEQFF
TGTGCCAGCAGTTACCCACGGAGGGGAGGCTACGAGCAGTTCTTC
>-|TRBJ2-1|TRBV2|TRBD1
CASSERWGQGAAEQFF
TGTGCCAGCAGTGAAAGGTGGGGACAGGGGGCCGCTGAGCAGTTCTTC
>-|TRBJ1-2|TRBV5-4|TRBD1
CASSRGTGIFGYTF
TGTGCCAGCAGCCGCGGGACAGGGATTTTTGGCTACACCTTC
>-|TRBJ1-4|TRBV12-5|TRBD1
CASGPGQGKEKLFF
TGTGCTAGTGGTCCAGGACAGGGAAAGGAAAAACTGTTTTTT
>-|TRBJ2-2|TRBV30|-
CAWSRTGELFF
TGTGCCTGGAGTCGCACCGGGGAGCTGTTTTTT
>-|TRBJ1-5|TRBV6-5|TRBD1
CASSYSTGGSQPQHF
TGTGCCAGCAGTTACTCGACAGGGGGCAGTCAGCCCCAGCATTTT
>-|TRBJ1-2|TRBV2|-
CASSGTANYGYTF
TGTGCCAGCAGTGGGACAGCTAACTATGGCTACACCTTC
>-|TRBJ1-1|TRBV9|-
CASSATGKANTEAFF
TGTGCCAGCAGCGCAACCGGGAAGGCCAACACTGAAGCTTTCTTT
>-|TRBJ2-5|TRBV2|TRBD1
CASKTDRVGQETQYF
TGTGCCAGCAAAACAGACAGGGTAGGCCAAGAGACCCAGTACTTC
>-|TRBJ2-7|TRBV2|-
CASKPGSRSYEQYF
TGTGCCAGCAAGCCGGGGAGCCGTTCCTACGAGCAGTACTTC
>-|TRBJ2-7|TRBV5-3|TRBD2
CARSSGCRWTSGTTPYEQYF
TGTGCCAGAAGCTCGGGGTGCCGGTGGACTAGCGGGACGACGCCCTACGAGCAGTACTTC
>-|TRBJ1-1|TRBV5-4|-
CASRRDALDRAFF
TGTGCCAGCAGGCGGGACGCCCTCGATAGGGCTTTCTTT
>-|TRBJ2-3|TRBV3-1/TRBV3-2|-
CASSFRASGTDTQYF
TGTGCCAGCAGTTTCCGCGCCTCTGGCACAGATACGCAGTATTTT
>-|TRBJ2-2|TRBV11-2|TRBD2
CASSLLGLAANTGELFF
TGTGCCAGCAGCTTACTGGGACTAGCCGCGAACACCGGGGAGCTGTTTTTT